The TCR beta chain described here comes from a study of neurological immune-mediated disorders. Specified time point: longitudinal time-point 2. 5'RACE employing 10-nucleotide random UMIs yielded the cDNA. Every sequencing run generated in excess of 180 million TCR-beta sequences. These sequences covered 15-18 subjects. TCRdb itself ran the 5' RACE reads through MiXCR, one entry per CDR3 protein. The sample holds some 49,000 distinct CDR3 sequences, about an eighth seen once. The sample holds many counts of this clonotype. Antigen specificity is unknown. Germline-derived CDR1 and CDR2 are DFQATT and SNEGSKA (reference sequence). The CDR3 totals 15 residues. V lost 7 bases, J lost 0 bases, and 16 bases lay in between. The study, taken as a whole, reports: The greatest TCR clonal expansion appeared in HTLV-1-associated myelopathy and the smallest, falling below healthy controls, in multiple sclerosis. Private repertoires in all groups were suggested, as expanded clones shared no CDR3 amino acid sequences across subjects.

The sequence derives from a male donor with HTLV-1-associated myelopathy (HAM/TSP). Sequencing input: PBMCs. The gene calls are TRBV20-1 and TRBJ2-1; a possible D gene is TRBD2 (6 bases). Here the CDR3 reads CSVSTRGASYNEQFF. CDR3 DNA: TGCAGTGTTTCAACCCGCGGGGCCTCCTACAATGAGCAGTTCTTC.